The 10 T cell receptor beta chains below were found in one sample sequenced in a study of cytomegalovirus exposure and HLA in healthy donors. PCR employed 60 Vbeta and 13 Jbeta primers. Sequencing used immunoSEQ multiplex PCR; TCRdb keeps in-frame clones, though not all of them. The repertoire shows around 100,000 clones; the top ten hold around 0.6%. The material sequenced was PBMCs. These receptors all come from a man between 45 and 60 years old in good health and CMV-seronegative.

The chain has TRBV2 and TRBJ1-1; tentative D call: TRBD1 (6 bases). This CDR3 is 14 amino acids long. V lost 6 bases and J lost 4, with 15 bases in between. From germline, CDR1 is SNHLY and CDR2 FYNNEI. The chain's CDR3 is CASRVTGPGTEAFF. CDR3 sequence (DNA): TGTGCCAGCAGGGTGACAGGCCCAGGCACTGAAGCTTTCTTT.

CDR3 protein: CASSFDRDARYEQYF. The CDR3 DNA follows: TGTGCCAGCAGCTTCGACAGGGATGCAAGGTACGAGCAGTACTTC. V is TRBV7-2 and J is TRBJ2-7, with 7 bases lining up with TRBD1. The CDR3 loop spans 15 amino acids. Germline trimming cut 3 bases from V and 4 bases from J; bases unmatched to any gene: 9. The germline gives CDR1 SGHTA, CDR2 FQGNSA.

The chain links TRBV5-1 to TRBJ2-3; TRBD2 is a possible D gene (5 bases). Deletions cut 2 bases from V and 2 bases from J, with 9 bases between. From germline, CDR1 is SGHRS and CDR2 YFSETQ. This CDR3 has 14 amino acids. The DNA of the CDR3 is TGCGCCAGCAGCTTCGAGGGCCTCACAGATACGCAGTATTTT. This encodes CASSFEGLTDTQYF. Using reference TRBV5-1 and TRBJ2-3 for the parts outside the CDR3, the full variable domain is KAGVTQTPRYLIKTRGQQVTLSCSPISGHRSVSWYQQTPGQGLQFLFEYFSETQRNKGNFPGRFSGRQFSNSRSEMNVSTLELGDSALYLCASSFEGLTDTQYFGPGTRLTVL.

V and J are TRBV7-9 and TRBJ1-1; D gene unclear. Germline values: CDR1 SEHNR, CDR2 FQNEAQ (reference sequence). Trimming shortened V by 2 bases and J by 0 bases, and 10 bases separated the two germline ends. The CDR3 consists of 15 residues. The CDR3: CASSLSPNMNTEAFF. CDR3 bases: TGTGCCAGCAGCTTATCCCCGAACATGAACACTGAAGCTTTCTTT.

The chain recombines TRBV6-5 with TRBJ2-7; the match to TRBD1 covers 8 bases. The CDR3 has 14 amino acids. The V gene's germline CDR1 is MNHEY and CDR2 SVGAGI. V lost 2 bases to trimming and J lost 3 bases; unmatched junction nucleotides: 3. CDR3 nucleotides: TGTGCCAGCAGTTACATGGGGACAGGCTACGAGCAGTACTTC. It is translated as CASSYMGTGYEQYF.

The chain has TRBV5-1 and TRBJ1-2; tentatively, D is TRBD1 (5 bases). The CDR3 spans 14 residues. CDR1 and CDR2 from the germline V gene are SGHRS and YFSETQ. The V end was cut by 2 bases, the J end by 7 bases, with 15 bases between. The CDR3 DNA sequence: TGCGCCAGCAGCTTCGTATCCCAGGGCGGTGGCTACACCTTC. Its translation: CASSFVSQGGGYTF.

This chain connects TRBV4-3 to TRBJ1-5, with D possibly being TRBD1 (6 bases). Trimming shortened V by 0 bases and J by 11 bases, and 14 bases separated the two germline ends. Germline CDR1 is LGHNA and CDR2 is YSLEER. The CDR3 spans 14 residues. This CDR3 reads CASSQDWGGRAQHF. CDR3 nucleotide sequence: TGCGCCAGCAGCCAAGATTGGGGGGGCCGAGCCCAGCATTTT.

The chain has TRBV5-1 and TRBJ1-2; 9 nucleotides align to TRBD1. The CDR3 contains 13 residues. V lost 5 bases, J lost 8 bases, and 7 bases stayed unmatched. CDR1 and CDR2 (germline): SGHRS, YFSETQ. In nucleotides, the CDR3 is TGCGCCAGCAGTCACCGGGACAGGGAAGGCTACACCTTC. Its protein is CASSHRDREGYTF.

In DNA form, the CDR3 reads TGTGCCAGCAGCCCGGACAGGGGGCAAACTGAAGCTTTCTTT. Translating it yields CASSPDRGQTEAFF. The chain combines TRBV4-2 with TRBJ1-1; the match to TRBD1 covers 11 bases. Germline CDR1 is LGHNA and CDR2 is YNFKEQ. V lost 4 bases to trimming and J lost 5 bases; unmatched junction nucleotides: 3. The CDR3 is made up of 14 amino acids.

This sequence joins TRBV11-3 and TRBJ2-7, with a tentative D call TRBD2 (6 bases). The CDR3 totals 14 residues. Trimming left V 5 bases short and J 5 bases short, with 16 bases between. CDR1 and CDR2 from the germline V gene are SGHNT and YENEEA. Here the CDR3 reads CASSPGTLGNEQYF. CDR3 nucleotide sequence: TGTGCCAGCAGCCCAGGGACTTTGGGGAACGAGCAGTACTTC.